These T cell receptor beta chains were read from a single sample in a study of beta chain features in type 1 diabetes. TCRdb's table, derived via immunoSEQ multiplex PCR, lists solely in-frame clones and lacks some. This table holds about 740,000 clones, roughly an eighth found once. Sequencing was performed on naive CD4+ T cells from blood. Every receptor here comes from a man between 18 and 29 years old with type 1 diabetes. Each CDR3 is given with its conserved first and last residue. D genes are given only for firm matches. The size field is filled for only some rows; it gives once, few, many or a size class.

j_call: TRBJ1-4
clone_size: .
v_call: TRBV25-1
cdr3_length: 14
d_call: TRBD1
cdr3_nt: TGTGCCAGCAGCCGACAGGGGGCTAGTGAAAAACTGTTTTTT
cdr3_aa: CASSRQGASEKLFF

j_call: TRBJ2-7
clone_size: few
v_call: TRBV19
cdr3_length: 15
d_call: .
cdr3_nt: TGTGCCAGTAGTATAGTGGGGGGAGAAGGTGGCGAGCAGTACTTC
cdr3_aa: CASSIVGGEGGEQYF

j_call: TRBJ1-1
clone_size: few
v_call: TRBV7-4
cdr3_length: 14
d_call: TRBD1
cdr3_nt: TGTGCCAGCAGCTCCACAGGGGCTAACACTGAAGCTTTCTTT
cdr3_aa: CASSSTGANTEAFF

j_call: TRBJ1-1
clone_size: .
v_call: TRBV2
cdr3_length: 10
d_call: .
cdr3_nt: TGTGCCAGCAGTGAAGGTGAAGCTTTCTTT
cdr3_aa: CASSEGEAFF

j_call: TRBJ2-5
clone_size: .
v_call: TRBV6-1
cdr3_length: 13
d_call: .
cdr3_nt: TGTGCCAGCAGTGGGGGACCGCAAGAGACCCAGTACTTC
cdr3_aa: CASSGGPQETQYF

j_call: TRBJ2-7
clone_size: .
v_call: TRBV4-2
cdr3_length: 15
d_call: .
cdr3_nt: TGTGCCAGCAGCCAAGAACTCACAGGAGCCTACGAGCAGTACTTC
cdr3_aa: CASSQELTGAYEQYF

j_call: TRBJ1-6
clone_size: .
v_call: TRBV4-1
cdr3_length: 17
d_call: .
cdr3_nt: TGCGCCAGCAGCCAAGACCACTTCGACAGACCTAATTCACCCCTCCACTTT
cdr3_aa: CASSQDHFDRPNSPLHF

j_call: TRBJ2-7
clone_size: .
v_call: TRBV5-1
cdr3_length: 17
d_call: TRBD2
cdr3_nt: TGCGCCAGCAGCACCCGGACTAGCGGGGGGCGGCCCTACGAGCAGTACTTC
cdr3_aa: CASSTRTSGGRPYEQYF

j_call: TRBJ2-7
clone_size: few
v_call: TRBV20-1
cdr3_length: 10
d_call: .
cdr3_nt: TGCAGTGCTAGTGCGGGGGAGCAGTACTTC
cdr3_aa: CSASAGEQYF

j_call: TRBJ1-1
clone_size: .
v_call: TRBV23-1
cdr3_length: 13
d_call: .
cdr3_nt: TGCGCCAGCAGTCACGGCCATAGCACTGAAGCTTTCTTT
cdr3_aa: CASSHGHSTEAFF

j_call: TRBJ2-1
clone_size: few
v_call: TRBV10-1
cdr3_length: 14
d_call: .
cdr3_nt: TGCGCCAGCAGTGATCGAAGCTCCTACAATGAGCAGTTCTTC
cdr3_aa: CASSDRSSYNEQFF

j_call: TRBJ2-1
clone_size: .
v_call: TRBV7-9
cdr3_length: 17
d_call: TRBD1
cdr3_nt: TGTGCCAGCAGCTTACTCTGGACAGGGGGCATCTACAATGAGCAGTTCTTC
cdr3_aa: CASSLLWTGGIYNEQFF

j_call: TRBJ2-7
clone_size: few
v_call: TRBV28
cdr3_length: 13
d_call: TRBD1
cdr3_nt: TGTGCCAGCAGTTTGGGGACAGCCTACGAGCAGTACTTC
cdr3_aa: CASSLGTAYEQYF

j_call: TRBJ2-7
clone_size: .
v_call: TRBV19
cdr3_length: 15
d_call: TRBD1
cdr3_nt: TGTGCCAGTAGTGGGACAGACGCGAGCTCCTACGAGCAGTACTTC
cdr3_aa: CASSGTDASSYEQYF

j_call: TRBJ1-2
clone_size: .
v_call: TRBV6-5
cdr3_length: 15
d_call: TRBD1
cdr3_nt: TGTGCCAGCAGTTCTACGACAGGGGCCGGGTATGGCTACACCTTC
cdr3_aa: CASSSTTGAGYGYTF

j_call: TRBJ1-2
clone_size: .
v_call: TRBV6-5
cdr3_length: 13
d_call: .
cdr3_nt: TGTGCCAGCACAAGGCAGGGCCCGTATGGCTACACCTTC
cdr3_aa: CASTRQGPYGYTF

j_call: TRBJ2-7
clone_size: few
v_call: TRBV7-2
cdr3_length: 13
d_call: TRBD1
cdr3_nt: TGTGCCAGCAGCTTCGGACAGGGCTACGAGCAGTACTTC
cdr3_aa: CASSFGQGYEQYF

j_call: TRBJ2-3
clone_size: .
v_call: TRBV27
cdr3_length: 13
d_call: TRBD2
cdr3_nt: TGTGCCTCCCTGGGGGGGGGCACAGATACGCAGTATTTT
cdr3_aa: CASLGGGTDTQYF

j_call: TRBJ2-6
clone_size: .
v_call: TRBV7-2
cdr3_length: 15
d_call: .
cdr3_nt: TGTGCCAGCAGCCTCCGGGACTCTGGGGCCAACGTCCTGACTTTC
cdr3_aa: CASSLRDSGANVLTF

j_call: TRBJ1-5
clone_size: .
v_call: TRBV2
cdr3_length: 13
d_call: .
cdr3_nt: TGTGCCAGCGCACAGGGTTTCGATCAGCCCCAGCATTTT
cdr3_aa: CASAQGFDQPQHF

j_call: TRBJ2-1
clone_size: few
v_call: TRBV6-6
cdr3_length: 12
d_call: .
cdr3_nt: TGTGCCAGCAGTCTCTCTTTCAATGAGCAGTTCTTC
cdr3_aa: CASSLSFNEQFF

j_call: TRBJ2-2
clone_size: few
v_call: TRBV12-5
cdr3_length: 13
d_call: .
cdr3_nt: TGTGCCACCTTCCGGGACAAACTGGGGGAGCTGTTTTTT
cdr3_aa: CATFRDKLGELFF

j_call: TRBJ2-1
clone_size: few
v_call: TRBV11-2
cdr3_length: 15
d_call: .
cdr3_nt: TGTGCCAGCAGCTTAGAGGAGGTGTTCTGGAATGAGCAGTTCTTC
cdr3_aa: CASSLEEVFWNEQFF

j_call: TRBJ2-1
clone_size: few
v_call: TRBV7-9
cdr3_length: 14
d_call: .
cdr3_nt: TGTGCCAGCAGCTCGGACTCCTTGAACAATGAGCAGTTCTTC
cdr3_aa: CASSSDSLNNEQFF

j_call: TRBJ2-5
clone_size: few
v_call: TRBV5-1
cdr3_length: 17
d_call: TRBD2
cdr3_nt: TGCGCCAGCAGCTTGGAGGGACTAGCGGACTACCAAGAGACCCAGTACTTC
cdr3_aa: CASSLEGLADYQETQYF

j_call: TRBJ2-7
clone_size: few
v_call: TRBV7-9
cdr3_length: 11
d_call: .
cdr3_nt: TGTGCCATCGAGAGGTTTTACGAGCAGTACTTC
cdr3_aa: CAIERFYEQYF

j_call: TRBJ1-5
clone_size: few
v_call: TRBV18
cdr3_length: 16
d_call: TRBD1
cdr3_nt: TGTGCCAGCTCACCGCGCCGGGACAGGGACAATCAGCCCCAGCATTTT
cdr3_aa: CASSPRRDRDNQPQHF

j_call: TRBJ1-4
clone_size: .
v_call: TRBV6-5
cdr3_length: 15
d_call: .
cdr3_nt: TGTGCCAGCAGTTACTCGTATACAGGCGACGAAAAACTGTTTTTT
cdr3_aa: CASSYSYTGDEKLFF

j_call: TRBJ2-7
clone_size: .
v_call: TRBV5-4
cdr3_length: 13
d_call: .
cdr3_nt: TGTGCCAGCAGCTTGAGGATGGACCACGAGCAGTACTTC
cdr3_aa: CASSLRMDHEQYF

j_call: TRBJ1-5
clone_size: .
v_call: TRBV11-3
cdr3_length: 11
d_call: .
cdr3_nt: TGTGCCAGCAGACGAAATCAGCCCCAGCATTTT
cdr3_aa: CASRRNQPQHF

j_call: TRBJ2-3
clone_size: few
v_call: TRBV29-1
cdr3_length: 14
d_call: TRBD2
cdr3_nt: TGCAGCGTTGGGAGGAGCGGGGATGGAGATACGCAGTATTTT
cdr3_aa: CSVGRSGDGDTQYF

j_call: TRBJ2-3
clone_size: few
v_call: TRBV27
cdr3_length: 13
d_call: .
cdr3_nt: TGTGCCAGCAGTTCCATCCTCTTGAGTACGCAGTATTTT
cdr3_aa: CASSSILLSTQYF

j_call: TRBJ1-5
clone_size: .
v_call: TRBV2
cdr3_length: 15
d_call: .
cdr3_nt: TGTGCCAGCAGAACTAAGGGCTATAGCAATCAGCCCCAGCATTTT
cdr3_aa: CASRTKGYSNQPQHF

j_call: TRBJ2-7
clone_size: .
v_call: TRBV29-1
cdr3_length: 14
d_call: .
cdr3_nt: TGCAGCGTTGGCCCCAGGATTAGCTCCTACGAGCAGTACTTC
cdr3_aa: CSVGPRISSYEQYF

j_call: TRBJ2-1
clone_size: .
v_call: TRBV5-1
cdr3_length: 15
d_call: .
cdr3_nt: TGCGCCAGCAGCTTGGATCTAGCGCAATACAATGAGCAGTTCTTC
cdr3_aa: CASSLDLAQYNEQFF

j_call: TRBJ2-3
clone_size: .
v_call: TRBV21-1
cdr3_length: 16
d_call: .
cdr3_nt: TGTGCCAGCAGCAAAGGTCCTTCGGGACTAGAAGATACGCAGTATTTT
cdr3_aa: CASSKGPSGLEDTQYF

j_call: TRBJ1-1
clone_size: few
v_call: TRBV30
cdr3_length: 12
d_call: .
cdr3_nt: TGTGCCTGGATCCCGGGGCCCACTGAAGCTTTCTTT
cdr3_aa: CAWIPGPTEAFF

j_call: TRBJ2-7
clone_size: few
v_call: TRBV29-1
cdr3_length: 11
d_call: TRBD1
cdr3_nt: TGCAGCGGAGGACAGGGATACGAGCAGTACTTC
cdr3_aa: CSGGQGYEQYF

j_call: TRBJ2-5
clone_size: few
v_call: TRBV7-3
cdr3_length: 15
d_call: .
cdr3_nt: TGTGCCAGCAGCTTGCGACAGGCCGGCACGGAGACCCAGTACTTC
cdr3_aa: CASSLRQAGTETQYF

j_call: TRBJ1-3
clone_size: .
v_call: TRBV9
cdr3_length: 15
d_call: .
cdr3_nt: TGTGCCAGCAGCCCCGGTGCGGGGACTGGAAACACCATATATTTT
cdr3_aa: CASSPGAGTGNTIYF

j_call: TRBJ1-1
clone_size: few
v_call: TRBV28
cdr3_length: 16
d_call: TRBD1
cdr3_nt: TGTGCCAGCAGTTTAAGACAGGGGCCCATGAACACTGAAGCTTTCTTT
cdr3_aa: CASSLRQGPMNTEAFF

j_call: TRBJ1-4
clone_size: .
v_call: TRBV5-1
cdr3_length: 16
d_call: .
cdr3_nt: TGCGCCAGCAGCTTGGGCTCCCGTTCAACTAATGAAAAACTGTTTTTT
cdr3_aa: CASSLGSRSTNEKLFF

j_call: TRBJ2-3
clone_size: once
v_call: TRBV28
cdr3_length: 13
d_call: .
cdr3_nt: TGTGCCAGCAGGACTAGAGGCACAGATACGCAGTATTTT
cdr3_aa: CASRTRGTDTQYF

j_call: TRBJ2-7
clone_size: few
v_call: TRBV6-6
cdr3_length: 12
d_call: .
cdr3_nt: TGTGCCAGCAGCTTGCAGACCTACGAGCAGTACTTC
cdr3_aa: CASSLQTYEQYF

j_call: TRBJ1-4
clone_size: few
v_call: TRBV15
cdr3_length: 16
d_call: .
cdr3_nt: TGTGCCACCAGCAGAGATCGAGGGGTAGGAGGTGAAAAACTGTTTTTT
cdr3_aa: CATSRDRGVGGEKLFF

j_call: TRBJ1-1
clone_size: few
v_call: TRBV9
cdr3_length: 12
d_call: .
cdr3_nt: TGTGCCAGCAGCTCTCCCCGGCCCGAAGCTTTCTTT
cdr3_aa: CASSSPRPEAFF

j_call: TRBJ2-3
clone_size: few
v_call: TRBV30
cdr3_length: 12
d_call: TRBD2
cdr3_nt: TGTGCCTGGAGAACGGGGGGGGATACGCAGTATTTT
cdr3_aa: CAWRTGGDTQYF

j_call: TRBJ2-3
clone_size: few
v_call: TRBV28
cdr3_length: 9
d_call: .
cdr3_nt: TGTGCCAGCAGTTCCGGCACAGATTTT
cdr3_aa: CASSSGTDF

j_call: TRBJ2-2
clone_size: few
v_call: TRBV12-5
cdr3_length: 13
d_call: .
cdr3_nt: TGTGCTAGTGGTTTGTCTAACACCGGGGAGCTGTTTTTT
cdr3_aa: CASGLSNTGELFF

j_call: TRBJ2-1
clone_size: .
v_call: TRBV15
cdr3_length: 15
d_call: TRBD1
cdr3_nt: TGTGCCACCAGCCCTCCTCGACAGGGGGCGGATGAGCAGTTCTTC
cdr3_aa: CATSPPRQGADEQFF

j_call: TRBJ2-7
clone_size: few
v_call: TRBV7-9
cdr3_length: 14
d_call: TRBD1
cdr3_nt: TGTGCCAGCAGCCCGTCGGACAGGAGGAACGAGCAGTACTTC
cdr3_aa: CASSPSDRRNEQYF

j_call: TRBJ2-6
clone_size: few
v_call: TRBV30
cdr3_length: 17
d_call: TRBD1
cdr3_nt: TGTGCCTGGATCCGCGGACAGGGGGCAATTGGGGCCAACGTCCTGACTTTC
cdr3_aa: CAWIRGQGAIGANVLTF